This TCR beta chain was captured in a study of lung T cells in sarcoidosis with Löfgren's syndrome. This clonotype has ten or more counts. The germline V gene encodes CDR1 DFQATT and CDR2 SNEGSKA (reference sequence). The length of the CDR3 is 14 residues. Trimming cost V 3 bases and J 15 bases, with 24 bases left between them. TCRdb ran MiXCR on the reads and lists one entry per CDR3 protein. The table lists 55,000 to 80,000 distinct CDR3 sequences, less than 25% of them singletons. The sequenced sample consisted of CD4+ T cells from PBMCs. The chain couples TRBV20-1 to TRBJ2-1; maybe TRBD2 (5 bases). This TCR derives from a human donor with sarcoidosis (Löfgren's syndrome or another form), or a control subject (not recorded which). For the CDR3, the DNA is TGCAGTGCTAGTGGGGTGGGATCCCAAGGAGGTGGGTTCTTC. Translating it yields CSASGVGSQGGGFF.